Detailed here is one TCR beta chain. Its antigen is unknown. It has no much larger one-base neighbor in the sample; base qualities were not kept. This record comes from a study of blood T cell repertoires in COVID-19 (dated by TCRdb to the early 2020s). In the study overall: The collaborator samples originated in the United States, Italy and Spain and spanned the acute and convalescent phases of COVID-19. The prospective study material was composed of cDNA or gDNA derived from T cells, B-cell-depleted T cells, or PBMCs. Deeply sampled blood TCRbeta repertoires from subjects exposed to, actively infected with, or recovered from COVID-19 were included in the dataset. The repertoires were made available in a free public database intended to serve as a resource for research on the immune response to SARS-CoV-2. Samples were obtained from the ongoing ImmuneRACE study (first 160 participants) and from 950 to 1,500 subjects provided by 6 global collaborators. Sample metadata almost always included a de-identified subject ID, COVID-19 status, age in years and sex. Where available, HLA class I and class II types were taken from metadata supplied by the sample provider and were not determined by assay-based typing.

The immunoSEQ Assay, a bias-controlled multiplex PCR, was used to amplify TCRbeta CDR3 regions from genomic DNA. On the authors' methods: The number of nucleated cells in each sample was estimated from the amplification of reference gene primers within the assay. To quantify the absolute abundance of each unique TCRbeta CDR3 rearrangement, sequence reads were collapsed and filtered. For each sample, productive Simpson clonality was calculated as the square root of Simpson's diversity index across productive rearrangements. TCRdb holds this immuneACCESS table with in-frame rearrangements only. Some clones are missing; in checked studies, unresolved V genes explain under half, and the rest has no known cause. V and J calls and clone size are as listed in that table; D and trimming were resolved from the DNA. Present in this sample are 190,000 or so clones, 80% to 90% of which were seen just once. 0.78% of the sample comes from the top ten.

Collaborating institutions collected whole blood in K2EDTA tubes following their own protocols. For TCRbeta analysis, collaborators shipped samples in one of three forms: frozen whole blood, isolated PBMCs, or DNA extracted from either of those sample types. V ends up 0 bases short and J 3 bases short, with an unmatched junction base count of 1. CDR3 length: 15 amino acids, cysteine to phenylalanine. The kept DNA is CDR3 alone, 45 bases in frame from the first base. CDR1 and CDR2 are drawn from the germline V gene: MNHNS, SASEGT. Summary of the overall study and its limitations: Clinical and demographic metadata were provided uncurated, with the amount varying by source and participant.

This chain is built from TRBV6-1 and TRBJ2-7; 11 bases in between match TRBD2. The TCR originated in an older woman with acute or convalescent COVID-19. Sample: peripheral blood. This receptor carries the CDR3 CASSEATSGNYEQYF. The bases are TGTGCCAGCAGTGAAGCGACTAGCGGGAACTACGAGCAGTACTTC.